What follows are 18 T cell receptor beta chains derived from one specimen sequenced in a study of blood T cell repertoires in COVID-19. Clones were read by immunoSEQ multiplex PCR, and TCRdb kept only the in-frame ones, dropping some. Among about 52,000 clones listed, around nine tenths were seen once. The sequencing sample was made of peripheral blood. The receptors come from an elderly man with active or convalescent COVID-19.

The V and J genes are TRBV16 and TRBJ2-1; tentative D call: TRBD1 (6 bases). The CDR3 loop spans 15 amino acids. V dropped 1 base and J dropped 1 base, with 8 bases sitting between them. CDR1 is KGHSY and CDR2 is FQNENV in the germline V gene. Here the CDR3 DNA reads TGTGCCAGCAGCCAATTGAGGGGGTCCTACAATGAGCAGTTCTTC. Translated: CASSQLRGSYNEQFF.

The genes are TRBV18 and TRBJ2-7; D may be TRBD1 (5 bases). Trimming removed 3 bases from V and 8 bases from J, with 17 bases in between. There are 14 residues in the CDR3. Germline loops: CDR1 KGHSH, CDR2 LQKENI. CDR3: CASSPGRAGLQQYF. The CDR3 coding sequence is TGTGCCAGCTCACCGGGCAGGGCTGGGCTACAGCAGTACTTC.

The chain couples TRBV28 to TRBJ2-3; tentative D call: TRBD1 (6 bases). Trimming left V 7 bases short and J 1 base short, with 9 bases between. CDR1 is MDHEN, CDR2 SYDVKM, per germline. The CDR3 contains 13 residues. The CDR3 nucleotides read TGTGCCAGCAACGAGGGGGGCACAGATACGCAGTATTTT. Its protein product is CASNEGGTDTQYF.

The chain recombines TRBV30 with TRBJ1-2; a possible D gene is TRBD1 (6 bases). The CDR3 spans 13 residues. Trimming stripped 0 bases from V and 7 bases from J, with 12 bases between. Germline CDR1 and CDR2: GTSNPN and SVGIG (reference sequence). CDR3 residues: CAWSVQGSGGYTF. In DNA, the CDR3 is TGTGCCTGGAGTGTACAGGGATCCGGTGGCTACACCTTC.

This chain links TRBV5-4 with TRBJ2-3, with TRBD2 matching 7 bases. V shed 2 bases and J 6 bases; nucleotides not matched to a gene: 6. Germline assignment: CDR1 SGHNT and CDR2 YYREEE (reference sequence). This CDR3 has 14 residues. The CDR3 sequence is CASSLAGRRDTQYF. The CDR3 DNA is TGTGCCAGCAGCTTAGCGGGGCGCAGGGATACGCAGTATTTT.

V gene TRBV6-6 combines with J gene TRBJ1-3; D remains ambiguous. V shed 11 bases and J shed 0 bases, with 17 bases lying between them. CDR3 length: 15 amino acids. CDR1 is MNHNY, CDR2 SVGAGI, per germline (reference sequence). CDR3 bases: TGTGCCTCCCGTTGGGAGGCCATCTCTGGAAACACCATATATTTT. It specifies CASRWEAISGNTIYF.

The chain couples TRBV7-2 to TRBJ2-7, with TRBD1 matching over 11 bases. The CDR3 totals 14 residues. The V gene end was trimmed by 6 bases and the J gene end by 4 bases; junction bases not matched to a gene: 5. Per germline, CDR1 SGHTA and CDR2 FQGNSA. CDR3 in DNA: TGTGCCAGCAGTTCGGACAGGGGGCAATACGAGCAGTACTTC. It is translated as CASSSDRGQYEQYF.

This clone appeared once. The chain links TRBV19 to TRBJ1-1; TRBD1 might be the D (5 bases). The length of the CDR3 is 13 residues. Trimming took off 5 bases at V and 1 base at J, with 8 bases between the two ends. CDR1 LNHDA and CDR2 SQIVND come from the germline V gene (reference sequence). The CDR3 region has the DNA TGTGCCAGTAGTCGAGACAGGAACACTGAAGCTTTCTTT. As protein: CASSRDRNTEAFF. Full variable domain (missing parts from reference TRBV19 and TRBJ1-1): DGGITQSPKYLFRKEGQNVTLSCEQNLNHDAMYWYRQDPGQGLRLIYYSQIVNDFQKGDIAEGYSVSREKKESFPLTVTSAQKNPTAFYLCASSRDRNTEAFFGQGTRLTVV.

The chain is built from TRBV5-1 and TRBJ2-6; 7 positions match TRBD1. CDR3 length equals 18 residues. V was pared by 2 bases and J by 0 bases, with 8 bases of the junction left unmatched. CDR1 and CDR2 from the germline V gene are SGHRS and YFSETQ. CDR3 region: CASSFGAGGNSGANVLTF. For the CDR3, the DNA is TGCGCCAGCAGCTTCGGGGCAGGGGGTAACTCTGGGGCCAACGTCCTGACTTTC.

This clone was counted between two and nine times. The chain links TRBV3-1 (or the pseudogene TRBV3-2) to TRBJ2-5, with a possible D match to TRBD2 (6 bases). Germline-derived CDR1 and CDR2 are LGHDT and YNNKEL (reference sequence). The CDR3 extends over 14 amino acids. V was clipped by 3 bases and J by 4 bases, with 12 bases between them. The CDR3 nucleotides are TGTGCCAGCAGCCAGACAGAGGGAGGAGAGACCCAGTACTTC. Translated: CASSQTEGGETQYF.

Ten or more counts support this clone. The chain carries TRBV12-5 and TRBJ1-2, with D possibly TRBD1 on 5 matching bases. Germline values: CDR1 LGHNT, CDR2 FRNRAP. The CDR3 contains 14 residues. Trimming stripped 1 base from V and 4 bases from J, with 10 bases between. The CDR3 DNA is TGTGCTAGTGGTTTGGCTGACAGAACCTATGGCTACACCTTC. Protein sequence: CASGLADRTYGYTF.

The J gene is TRBJ1-1, the V gene TRBV20-1, with D maybe TRBD1 (5 bases). CDR1 is DFQATT, CDR2 SNEGSKA, per germline (reference sequence). There are 11 residues in the CDR3. The V and J ends lost 0 bases and 11 bases respectively, with 10 bases between them. The DNA for the CDR3 is TGCAGTGCTAGAGAACAGGAATGGGCTTTCTTT. Translation: CSAREQEWAFF.

The chain has TRBV16 and TRBJ2-7, with 7 positions matching TRBD1. Germline CDR1 reads KGHSY; CDR2 reads FQNENV. CDR3 length: 15 residues. The trim removed 1 base at V and 4 bases at J, leaving 7 bases unmatched. CDR3: CASSQFSGGKYEQYF. The CDR3, as DNA: TGTGCCAGCAGCCAATTCTCAGGGGGAAAGTACGAGCAGTACTTC.

The chain employs TRBV29-1 and TRBJ1-4; tentative D call: TRBD1 (6 bases). V lost 5 bases, J lost 2 bases, and 9 bases lay in between. This CDR3 has 13 amino acids. Germline CDR1 reads SQVTM; CDR2 reads ANQGSEA. The CDR3 sequence is CSVRTATNEKLFF. In DNA form, the CDR3 reads TGCAGCGTTCGGACAGCTACTAATGAAAAACTGTTTTTT.

The CDR3 region has the DNA TGTGCCAGCAGCCCCGCGCTGTCCACAGATACGCAGTATTTT. Translation: CASSPALSTDTQYF. The chain has TRBV28 and TRBJ2-3; D is unclear. Trimming removed 6 bases from V and 2 bases from J, with 12 bases in between. CDR1 is MDHEN and CDR2 is SYDVKM in the germline V gene. The CDR3 extends over 14 amino acids. The full variable domain, its missing parts supplied by reference TRBV28 and TRBJ2-3, is DVKVTQSSRYLVKRTGEKVFLECVQDMDHENMFWYRQDPGLGLRLIYFSYDVKMKEKGDIPEGYSVSREKKERFSLILESASTNQTSMYLCASSPALSTDTQYFGPGTRLTVL.

The chain joins TRBV5-5 to TRBJ1-5, with a tentative D call TRBD1 (5 bases). V lost 0 bases and J lost 1, with 11 bases in between. CDR3 length: 16 residues. In germline, CDR1 is SGHKS, CDR2 YYEKEE (reference sequence). The CDR3 DNA is TGTGCCAGCAGCTTGGATGGGGGAGGGAGCAATCAGCCCCAGCATTTT. This encodes CASSLDGGGSNQPQHF.

This chain uses TRBV10-1 with TRBJ2-7, with D hard to call. Germline loops: CDR1 WNHNN, CDR2 SYGVQD (reference sequence). Deletions cut 3 bases from V and 4 bases from J, with 16 bases between. The CDR3 has 15 amino acids. Written as DNA, the CDR3 is TGCGCCAGCAGTGATGGAAGCGTAGGTACTTACGAGCAGTACTTC. As protein: CASSDGSVGTYEQYF.

The gene calls are TRBV18 and TRBJ2-1; 9 bases line up with TRBD1. Losses at the gene ends were 3 bases for V and 5 bases for J; bases not matched to a gene: 8. Germline loops: CDR1 KGHSH, CDR2 LQKENI. CDR3 length: 16 residues. This CDR3 reads CASSPGTGRPNNEQFF. Here the CDR3 DNA reads TGTGCCAGCTCACCCGGGACAGGGAGGCCCAACAATGAGCAGTTCTTC.